The clone carrying this T cell receptor beta chain has a single count. Its antigen remains unidentified. Here immunoSEQ multiplex PCR was the method, and the copy in TCRdb shows in-frame clones only, minus some. The repertoire holds about 27,000 clones, with 60% to 85% as singletons. Relapse was seen in all patients after autologous stem cell transplantation, and brentuximab vedotin exposure was variable. Using magnetic negative selection, the CD4+ T cells were separated out of thawed PBMCs. This record comes from a study of PD-1 blockade in classical Hodgkin lymphoma. Germline assignment: CDR1 SEHNR and CDR2 FQNEAQ (reference sequence). The CDR3 totals 14 residues. The V gene lost 0 bases and the J gene lost 4 bases, with 7 bases spanning the gap. Notes on the study in general: Relapsed/refractory patients reportedly had lower baseline diversity than newly diagnosed patients.

The sample here was CD4+ T cells from blood, taken at baseline. This rearrangement joins TRBV7-9 to TRBJ2-1; TRBD2 might be the D (6 bases). This TCR came from a human donor with classical Hodgkin lymphoma. CDR3 residues: CASSLASGYNEQFF. The CDR3 region has the DNA TGTGCCAGCAGCTTAGCGAGCGGGTACAATGAGCAGTTCTTC. The full variable domain, completed using reference TRBV7-9 and TRBJ2-1, is DTGVSQNPRHKITKRGQNVTFRCDPISEHNRLYWYRQTLGQGPEFLTYFQNEAQLEKSRLLSDRFSAERPKGSFSTLEIQRTEQGDSAMYLCASSLASGYNEQFFGPGTRLTVL.